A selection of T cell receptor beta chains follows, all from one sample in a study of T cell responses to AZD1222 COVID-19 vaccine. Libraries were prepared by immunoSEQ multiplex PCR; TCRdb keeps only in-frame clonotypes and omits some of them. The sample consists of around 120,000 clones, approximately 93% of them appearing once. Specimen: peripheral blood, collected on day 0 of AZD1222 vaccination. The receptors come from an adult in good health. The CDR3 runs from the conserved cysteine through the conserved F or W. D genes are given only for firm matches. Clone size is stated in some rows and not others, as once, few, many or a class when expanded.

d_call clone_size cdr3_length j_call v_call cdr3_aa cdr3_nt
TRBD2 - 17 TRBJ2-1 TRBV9 CASSVRGAGGAYNEQFF TGTGCCAGCAGCGTCAGGGGAGCGGGAGGGGCCTACAATGAGCAGTTCTTC
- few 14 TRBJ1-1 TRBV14 CASSQERGVTEAFF TGTGCCAGCAGCCAGGAAAGAGGGGTCACTGAAGCTTTCTTT
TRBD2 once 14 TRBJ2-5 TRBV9 CASSATSGQETQYF TGTGCCAGCAGCGCAACTAGCGGCCAAGAGACCCAGTACTTC
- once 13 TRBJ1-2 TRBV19 CASSIGSDYRYTF TGTGCCAGTAGTATTGGGAGTGACTATCGGTACACCTTC
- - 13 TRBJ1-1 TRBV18 CASSPALNTEAFF TGTGCCAGCTCACCGGCCCTGAACACTGAAGCTTTCTTT
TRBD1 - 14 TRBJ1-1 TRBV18 CASSRDRVDTEAFF TGTGCCAGCTCACGTGACAGGGTCGACACTGAAGCTTTCTTT
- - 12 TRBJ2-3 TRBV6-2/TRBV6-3 CASSFITDTQYF TGTGCCAGCAGTTTCATCACAGATACGCAGTATTTT
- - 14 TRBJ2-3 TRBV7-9 CASSFTGSTDTQYF TGTGCCAGCAGCTTCACCGGGAGCACAGATACGCAGTATTTT
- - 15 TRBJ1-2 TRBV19 CASSVAPQPNYGYTF TGTGCCAGTAGTGTTGCCCCGCAACCTAACTATGGCTACACCTTC
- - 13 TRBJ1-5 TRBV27 CASSYRNDQPQHF TGTGCCAGCAGTTACAGAAACGATCAGCCCCAGCATTTT
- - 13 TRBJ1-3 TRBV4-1 CASSQNDGNTIYF TGCGCCAGCAGCCAAAACGATGGAAACACCATATATTTT
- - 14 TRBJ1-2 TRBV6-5 CASSYRETNYGYTF TGTGCCAGCAGTTACAGGGAGACTAACTATGGCTACACCTTC
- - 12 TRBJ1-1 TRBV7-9 CASSLLNTEAFF TGTGCCAGCAGCTTGTTGAACACTGAAGCTTTCTTT
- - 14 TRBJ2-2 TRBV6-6 CASSPPLDTGELFF TGTGCCAGCAGCCCCCCGTTAGACACCGGGGAGCTGTTTTTT
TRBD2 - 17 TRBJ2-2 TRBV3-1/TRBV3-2 CASSQGLAGPYTGELFF TGTGCCAGCAGCCAAGGACTAGCGGGACCATACACCGGGGAGCTGTTTTTT
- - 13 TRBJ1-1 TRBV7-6 CASTLDTNTEAFF TGTGCCAGCACTTTGGACACCAACACTGAAGCTTTCTTT
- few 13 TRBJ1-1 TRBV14 CASSQTVNTEAFF TGTGCCAGCAGCCAGACAGTGAACACTGAAGCTTTCTTT
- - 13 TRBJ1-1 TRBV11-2 CASSYPDGTEAFF TGTGCCAGCAGCTACCCGGACGGAACTGAAGCTTTCTTT
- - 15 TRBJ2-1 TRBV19 CASSSGTRGANEQFF TGTGCCAGTAGCTCCGGGACCCGGGGGGCCAATGAGCAGTTCTTC
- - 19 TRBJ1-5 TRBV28 CASSPPGLGLGDSNQPQHF TGTGCCAGCAGCCCGCCGGGGTTGGGGTTGGGAGATAGCAATCAGCCCCAGCATTTT
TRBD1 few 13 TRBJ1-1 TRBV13 CASSPDRGAEAFF TGTGCCAGCAGCCCCGACAGGGGGGCTGAAGCTTTCTTT
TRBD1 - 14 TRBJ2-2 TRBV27 CASRLGQITGELFF TGTGCCAGCAGACTGGGACAGATCACCGGGGAGCTGTTTTTT
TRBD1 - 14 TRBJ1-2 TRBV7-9 CASSHRQGEYGYTF TGTGCCAGCAGTCACCGGCAGGGGGAGTATGGCTACACCTTC
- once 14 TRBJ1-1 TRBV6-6 CASSYSSENTEAFF TGTGCCAGCAGTTACTCGTCCGAGAACACTGAAGCTTTCTTT
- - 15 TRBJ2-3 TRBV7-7 CASSLAQGGTDTQYF TGTGCCAGCAGCTTAGCGCAGGGGGGGACAGATACGCAGTATTTT
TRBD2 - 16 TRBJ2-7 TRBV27 CASGWGLAWGEYEQYF TGTGCCAGCGGGTGGGGACTAGCGTGGGGAGAATACGAGCAGTACTTC
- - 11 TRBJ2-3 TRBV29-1 CSAEGADTQYF TGCAGCGCTGAGGGTGCAGATACGCAGTATTTT
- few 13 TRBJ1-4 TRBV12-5 CASGTSGSGKLFF TGTGCTAGTGGTACCAGCGGTAGTGGAAAACTGTTTTTT
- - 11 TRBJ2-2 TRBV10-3 CAASDTGELFF TGTGCCGCTAGCGACACCGGGGAGCTGTTTTTT
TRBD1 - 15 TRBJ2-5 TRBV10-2 CASSEDRGFEETQYF TGCGCCAGCAGTGAAGACAGGGGTTTCGAAGAGACCCAGTACTTC
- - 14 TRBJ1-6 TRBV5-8 CASTQWGSGRPLHF TGTGCCAGCACCCAATGGGGGTCCGGAAGACCCCTCCACTTT
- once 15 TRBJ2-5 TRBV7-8 CASSLAGRIQETQYF TGTGCCAGCAGCTTAGCAGGGCGGATCCAAGAGACCCAGTACTTC
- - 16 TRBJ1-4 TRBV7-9 CASSSNQGFDDEKLFF TGTGCCAGCAGCTCGAACCAGGGGTTCGACGATGAAAAACTGTTTTTT
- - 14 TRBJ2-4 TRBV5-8 CASSHSVAKNIQYF TGTGCCAGCAGCCACTCGGTAGCCAAAAACATTCAGTACTTC
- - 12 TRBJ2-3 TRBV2 CASSWGRDTQYF TGTGCCAGCAGTTGGGGGCGGGATACGCAGTATTTT
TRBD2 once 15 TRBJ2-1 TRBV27 CASSHGTSGNNEQFF TGTGCCAGCAGTCACGGGACTAGCGGAAACAATGAGCAGTTCTTC
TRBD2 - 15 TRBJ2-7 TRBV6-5 CASSYAAGPTYEQYF TGTGCCAGCAGTTACGCAGCGGGGCCAACCTACGAGCAGTACTTC
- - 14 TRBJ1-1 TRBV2 CASSPEQGIPEAFF TGTGCCAGCAGTCCCGAACAGGGAATCCCTGAAGCTTTCTTT
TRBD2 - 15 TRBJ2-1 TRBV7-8 CASSLLAGDGNEQFF TGTGCCAGCAGCTTACTAGCGGGAGACGGGAATGAGCAGTTCTTC
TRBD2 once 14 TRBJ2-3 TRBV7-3 CASSPGLAADTQYF TGTGCCAGCAGCCCGGGGCTAGCGGCAGATACGCAGTATTTT
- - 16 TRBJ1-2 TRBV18 CASSPQIIRQEYGYTF TGTGCCAGCTCACCCCAGATTATCCGCCAGGAGTATGGCTACACCTTC
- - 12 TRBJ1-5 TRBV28 CASSTRTQPQHF TGTGCCAGCAGTACCCGGACCCAGCCCCAGCATTTT
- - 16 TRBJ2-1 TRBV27 CASSSISLSSYNEQFF TGTGCCAGCAGTTCAATAAGTCTGAGCTCCTACAATGAGCAGTTCTTC
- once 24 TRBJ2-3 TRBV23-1 CASSQFRDRARTSENYDSTDTQYF TGCGCCAGCAGTCAATTCAGGGACAGGGCAAGGACTAGCGAGAATTACGATAGCACAGATACGCAGTATTTT
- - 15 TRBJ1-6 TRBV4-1 CASSQLAGGNSPLHF TGCGCCAGCAGCCAATTGGCGGGGGGAAATTCACCCCTCCACTTT
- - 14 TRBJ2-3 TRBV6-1 CASSENRRTDTQYF TGTGCCAGCAGTGAAAACAGACGCACAGATACGCAGTATTTT
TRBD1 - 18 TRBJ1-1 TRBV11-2 CASSLGGGQIIMNTEAFF TGTGCCAGCAGCTTAGGCGGGGGACAGATTATTATGAACACTGAAGCTTTCTTT
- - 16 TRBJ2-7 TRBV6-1 CASSELGADSSYEQYF TGTGCCAGCAGTGAACTGGGGGCTGACAGCAGCTACGAGCAGTACTTC
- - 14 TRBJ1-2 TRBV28 CASSPSGSTYGYTF TGTGCCAGCAGTCCCTCCGGTTCTACCTATGGCTACACCTTC
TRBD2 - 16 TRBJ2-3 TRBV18 CASSPLAGGPSDTQYF TGTGCCAGCTCACCACTAGCGGGAGGGCCCTCAGATACGCAGTATTTT
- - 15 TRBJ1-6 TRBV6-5 CASRREDVGRSPLHF TGTGCCAGCAGACGGGAGGACGTCGGTCGTTCACCCCTCCACTTT
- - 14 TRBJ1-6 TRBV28 CASSLDSSNSPLHF TGTGCCAGCAGCCTAGACAGTTCCAATTCACCCCTCCACTTT